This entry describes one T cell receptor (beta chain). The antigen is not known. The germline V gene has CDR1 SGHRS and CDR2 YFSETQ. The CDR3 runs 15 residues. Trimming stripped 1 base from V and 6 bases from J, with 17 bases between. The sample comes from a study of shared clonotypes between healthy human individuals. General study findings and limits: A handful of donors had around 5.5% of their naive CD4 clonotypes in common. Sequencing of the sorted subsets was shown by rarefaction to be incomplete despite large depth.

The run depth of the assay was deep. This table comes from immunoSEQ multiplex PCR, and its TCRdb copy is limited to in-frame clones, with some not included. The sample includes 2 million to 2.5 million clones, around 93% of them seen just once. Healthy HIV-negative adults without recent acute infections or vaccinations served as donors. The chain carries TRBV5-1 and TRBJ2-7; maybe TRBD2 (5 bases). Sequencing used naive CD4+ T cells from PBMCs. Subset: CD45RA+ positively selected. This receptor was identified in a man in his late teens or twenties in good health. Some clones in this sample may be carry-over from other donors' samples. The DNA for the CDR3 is TGCGCCAGCAGCTTGCCGGGGTCGTACATGGGCGAGCAGTACTTC. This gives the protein CASSLPGSYMGEQYF.